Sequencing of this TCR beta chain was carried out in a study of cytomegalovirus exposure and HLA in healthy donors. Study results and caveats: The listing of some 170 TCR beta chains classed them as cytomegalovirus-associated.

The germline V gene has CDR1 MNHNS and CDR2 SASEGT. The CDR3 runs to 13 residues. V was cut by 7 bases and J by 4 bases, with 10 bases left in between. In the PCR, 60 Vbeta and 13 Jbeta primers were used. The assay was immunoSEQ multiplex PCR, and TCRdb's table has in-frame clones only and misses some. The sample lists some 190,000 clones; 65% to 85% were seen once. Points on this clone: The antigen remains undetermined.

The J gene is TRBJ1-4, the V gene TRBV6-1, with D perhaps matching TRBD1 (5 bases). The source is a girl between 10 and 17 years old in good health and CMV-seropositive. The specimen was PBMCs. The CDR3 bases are TGTGCCAGCAATCCAGGGATTAATGAAAAACTGTTTTTT. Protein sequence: CASNPGINEKLFF.